These 29 T cell receptor beta chains came from one sample sequenced in a study of T cells in Graves' hyperthyroidism and ophthalmopathy. It was RNA transcripts that yielded the amplified TCR beta CDR3 regions. The study used the HTBI primer set for a first-round RT-PCR of the TCR CDR3. TCRdb independently ran MiXCR on the multiplex PCR reads; one entry per CDR3 protein. In the table there are approximately 480,000 distinct CDR3 sequences, around 21% of which are singletons. Sample: blood. These receptors all stem from a man aged 18 to 29 with Graves' hyperthyroidism.

The J gene is TRBJ2-7, the V gene TRBV28, with TRBD2 matching over 12 bases. The CDR3 has 15 residues. J gave up 4 bases and V 3 bases, and 4 bases lay outside the gene matches. Germline V gives CDR1 MDHEN, CDR2 SYDVKM. As DNA, the CDR3 is TGTGCCAGCAGTTTGACTAGCGGGGGACGGTACGAGCAGTACTTC. It encodes CASSLTSGGRYEQYF.

This clonotype was found many times. The chain employs TRBV6-5 and TRBJ2-7; weak D call: TRBD1 (6 bases). Germline V gene data show CDR1 as MNHEY and CDR2 as SVGAGI. Trimming left V 0 bases short and J 6 bases short, with 15 bases between. This CDR3 has 15 amino acids. The DNA of the CDR3 is TGTGCCAGCAGTTACTCGAAGGGGTGGGGGCTCGAGCAGTACTTC. This sequence encodes CASSYSKGWGLEQYF.

This clonotype was counted only a few times. V and J are TRBV18 and TRBJ2-7, with 8 bases fitting TRBD1. Trimming at V came to 6 bases and at J to 6 bases, leaving 10 bases not matched to a gene. This CDR3 is 14 amino acids long. Germline CDR1 and CDR2: KGHSH and LQKENI. CDR3 sequence: CASSPSEQGVEQYF. CDR3 bases: TGTGCCAGCTCTCCCTCGGAACAGGGGGTCGAGCAGTACTTC.

This clonotype was counted many times. The chain links TRBV12-3 or TRBV12-4 to TRBJ2-4, with 7 bases that match TRBD2. The CDR3 runs to 13 residues. The CDR3, as DNA: TGTGCTTCGCGGGGGATGGCCAAAAACATTCAGTACTTC. Translated, it gives CASRGMAKNIQYF.

The chain uses TRBV6-1 and TRBJ2-6, with D possibly being TRBD1 (5 bases). Deletions cut 4 bases from V and 0 bases from J, with 7 bases between. Germline V gene lookup returns CDR1 MNHNS and CDR2 SASEGT. The CDR3 has 15 amino acids. This CDR3 reads CASSVGDSGANVLTF. In DNA form, the CDR3 reads TGTGCCAGCAGTGTAGGGGACTCTGGGGCCAACGTCCTGACTTTC.

V and J are TRBV6-5 and TRBJ2-5; 11 nucleotides agree with TRBD2. The CDR3 spans 17 residues. The ends lost 2 bases at V and 2 bases at J; junction bases unmatched: 7. Per the germline V gene, CDR1 is MNHEY and CDR2 is SVGAGI. CDR3 protein: CASSYGSGRVGQETQYF. In nucleotides, the CDR3 is TGTGCCAGCAGTTACGGTAGCGGGAGGGTTGGACAAGAGACCCAGTACTTC.

This clonotype was seen only a few times. The chain combines TRBV5-1 with TRBJ2-7, with TRBD2 identical over 8 bases. This CDR3 comprises 18 residues. J gave up 0 bases and V 1 base, and 12 bases lay outside the gene matches. CDR1 SGHRS and CDR2 YFSETQ come from the germline V gene. The CDR3 spells CASSLRGGLLGTSYEQYF. CDR3 nucleotides: TGCGCCAGCAGCTTGCGGGGGGGGTTGCTGGGGACCTCCTACGAGCAGTACTTC. The entire variable domain, with the rest obtained from reference TRBV5-1 and TRBJ2-7, is as follows: KAGVTQTPRYLIKTRGQQVTLSCSPISGHRSVSWYQQTPGQGLQFLFEYFSETQRNKGNFPGRFSGRQFSNSRSEMNVSTLELGDSALYLCASSLRGGLLGTSYEQYFGPGTRLTVT.

For this clonotype: A read error may be the cause here, since a much bigger clone is one base away. The conserved phenylalanine or tryptophan is not found at the CDR3 terminus, so this likely reflects a read error. V gene TRBV20-1 combines with J gene TRBJ1-1; no firm D call. The V end was cut by 3 bases, the J end by 1 base, with 6 bases between. The germline V gene encodes CDR1 DFQATT and CDR2 SNEGSKA (reference sequence). CDR3 length equals 12 residues. The CDR3 is CSARGWNTEAFV. As DNA, the CDR3 is TGCAGTGCTAGGGGCTGGAACACTGAAGCTTTCGTT.

This clonotype was recorded at least ten times. The genes are TRBV2 and TRBJ2-5; 8 positions agree with TRBD2. This CDR3 region has 14 residues. The germline V gene encodes CDR1 SNHLY and CDR2 FYNNEI. Germline trimming cut 6 bases from V and 4 bases from J; bases unmatched to any gene: 7. CDR3 loop: CASRPSRGAETQYF. CDR3 in DNA: TGTGCCAGCAGGCCCTCGCGGGGGGCAGAGACCCAGTACTTC.

This clonotype was seen at least ten times. The chain has TRBV27 and TRBJ1-1; D is possibly TRBD1 (5 bases). V lost 3 bases, J lost 1 base, and 12 bases lay in between. The CDR3 has 15 amino acids. Germline V gene sequence: CDR1 MNHEY, CDR2 SMNVEV (reference sequence). The CDR3 DNA follows: TGTGCCAGCAGTTTGGGGGGACGAAGGAACACTGAAGCTTTCTTT. It translates to CASSLGGRRNTEAFF.

The chain employs TRBV20-1 and TRBJ2-2; the match to TRBD2 covers 13 bases. Trimming took 3 bases from V and 7 from J; bases not matched to a gene: 8. The CDR3 sequence is 16 residues long. Germline V gene sequence: CDR1 DFQATT, CDR2 SNEGSKA (reference sequence). This chain's CDR3 is CSASLLAGGPNGELFF. In DNA form, the CDR3 reads TGCAGTGCTAGCCTACTAGCGGGGGGGCCCAACGGGGAGCTGTTTTTT.

This clonotype has ten or more counts. V usage is TRBV27 and J usage is TRBJ2-2; no clear D gene. The CDR3 covers 15 residues. Germline values: CDR1 MNHEY, CDR2 SMNVEV (reference sequence). V was trimmed by 4 bases and J by 4 bases, leaving 13 bases between them. The CDR3 coding sequence is TGTGCCAGCAGTTGGTGGCTCCACACCACCGGGGAGCTGTTTTTT. Amino acids: CASSWWLHTTGELFF.

The chain employs TRBV4-1 and TRBJ1-2; tentatively, D is TRBD1 (5 bases). The length of the CDR3 is 15 residues. Trimming removed 0 bases at V and 7 bases at J, with 15 bases between. Germline CDR1 MGHRA, CDR2 YSYEKL. The CDR3 DNA follows: TGCGCCAGCAGCCAAGAGTCCAGGGCCAGACGTGGCTACACCTTC. Translating it yields CASSQESRARRGYTF.

This clonotype turned up a few times. The chain links TRBV28 to TRBJ1-5; TRBD1 aligns across 8 bases. After removal of 6 bases from V and 0 bases from J, the junction contained 16 bases not matched to a gene. Germline lookup yields CDR1 MDHEN and CDR2 SYDVKM. This CDR3 contains 19 residues. CDR3: CASSTPQGALRYSNQPQHF. In DNA form, the CDR3 reads TGTGCCAGCAGCACCCCGCAGGGGGCACTTCGGTATAGCAATCAGCCCCAGCATTTT.

This clonotype has just one count. The J gene is TRBJ2-5, the V gene TRBV6-5; D is undetermined. This CDR3 has 16 amino acids. The V and J ends lost 4 bases and 3 bases respectively, with 18 bases between them. Germline V gene lookup returns CDR1 MNHEY and CDR2 SVGAGI. The CDR3 DNA reads TGTGCCAGCAGTTTGAGGCTAGTAAGCCTAAAAGAGACCCAGTACTTC. Protein product: CASSLRLVSLKETQYF.

At least ten counts were recorded for this clonotype. The chain is built from TRBV6-5 and TRBJ1-1; possibly TRBD1 for D (5 bases). Germline V gene data show CDR1 as MNHEY and CDR2 as SVGAGI. This CDR3 region has 14 residues. Trimming shortened V by 5 bases and J by 1 base, and 11 bases separated the two germline ends. The CDR3 DNA is TGTGCCAGCAGTCTCAGACAGCCGAACACTGAAGCTTTCTTT. Its protein product is CASSLRQPNTEAFF.

Ten or more counts support this clonotype. CDR3 amino acids: CASSLGTGRKETQYF. The CDR3 nucleotides read TGCGCCAGCAGCCTAGGGACAGGGAGGAAAGAGACCCAGTACTTC. The rearrangement uses TRBV5-1 and TRBJ2-5; 9 nucleotides match TRBD1. The CDR3 has 15 residues. J gave up 3 bases and V 4 bases, and 7 bases lay outside the gene matches. Germline V CDR1 and CDR2: SGHRS, YFSETQ. Using reference TRBV5-1 and TRBJ2-5 for the parts outside the CDR3, the full variable domain is KAGVTQTPRYLIKTRGQQVTLSCSPISGHRSVSWYQQTPGQGLQFLFEYFSETQRNKGNFPGRFSGRQFSNSRSEMNVSTLELGDSALYLCASSLGTGRKETQYFGPGTRLLVL.

This clonotype was seen only a few times. The junction does not match germline at one end; this may be a read error. The gene calls are TRBV28 and TRBJ2-5; 10 bases are shared with TRBD1. CDR3 length: 13 residues. CDR1 is MDHEN, CDR2 SYDVKM, per germline. CDR3 protein: CASSRDRGETKYF. The CDR3 nucleotides are TGTGCCAGCAGTCGGGACAGGGGTGAGACCAAGTACTTC.

This clonotype came up many times. V and J are TRBV28 and TRBJ2-7; D may be TRBD1 or TRBD2 (7 bases each). V was cut by 4 bases and J by 6 bases, with 16 bases left in between. The CDR3 is made up of 14 amino acids. CDR1 MDHEN and CDR2 SYDVKM come from the germline V gene. CDR3 coding DNA: TGTGCCAGCAGTTCTGGGGGAGGGGGCGGCGAGCAGTACTTC. As protein: CASSSGGGGGEQYF.

This clonotype was recorded at least ten times. The chain employs TRBV12-3 or TRBV12-4 and TRBJ1-5; no reliable D call. Trimming removed 5 bases from V and 5 bases from J, with 7 bases in between. The CDR3 is 12 residues long. CDR3 loop: CASSMGDQPQHF. The CDR3 nucleotides are TGTGCCAGCAGTATGGGAGATCAGCCCCAGCATTTT.

The chain uses TRBV6-1 and TRBJ2-7; no firm D call. Germline CDR1 is MNHNS and CDR2 is SASEGT. V lost 0 bases, J lost 2 bases, and 11 bases lay in between. CDR3 length equals 15 residues. CDR3 region: CASSEARGEPYEQYF. The CDR3 nucleotides read TGTGCCAGCAGTGAAGCCCGCGGAGAACCCTACGAGCAGTACTTC.

This clonotype has a count of ten or more. The chain couples TRBV4-1 to TRBJ2-5; D may be TRBD2 (6 bases). The CDR3 spans 16 residues. Germline V gene data show CDR1 as MGHRA and CDR2 as YSYEKL. V was pared by 6 bases and J by 0 bases, with 17 bases between. CDR3 nucleotides: TGCGCCAGCAGACGGGGGACCGGACGCCACCAAGAGACCCAGTACTTC. Its translation: CASRRGTGRHQETQYF.

The chain links TRBV19 to TRBJ1-2; D remains ambiguous. The CDR3 covers 12 residues. Trimming took 10 bases from V and 2 from J, leaving 11 bases between them. Germline CDR1 is LNHDA and CDR2 is SQIVND (reference sequence). This CDR3 reads CATEGRNYGYTF. In DNA, the CDR3 is TGTGCCACCGAGGGCAGGAACTATGGCTACACCTTC.

This clonotype was observed at least ten times. V and J are TRBV24-1 and TRBJ1-1, with D perhaps matching TRBD1 (5 bases). The CDR3 is 14 residues long. Germline V gene sequence: CDR1 KGHDR, CDR2 SFDVKD. V was cut by 7 bases and J by 3 bases, with 14 bases left in between. The CDR3 loop reads CATSGGTGHTEAFF. The CDR3 bases are TGTGCCACCAGCGGAGGTACAGGACACACTGAAGCTTTCTTT.

This clonotype was counted at least ten times. Its ends do not fully match the called genes, so a read error is possible. This sequence joins TRBV12-3 or TRBV12-4 and TRBJ1-3; 7 positions match TRBD1. The CDR3 has 14 amino acids. CDR3 DNA: TGTGCCAGCAGTTTGACAGGGAATGGAAACGCCATATATTTT. Its protein is CASSLTGNGNAIYF.

This clonotype was detected a few times. Being one base from a much bigger clone, this may be a read error. The chain couples TRBV7-9 to TRBJ1-1; tentative D call: TRBD1 (5 bases). The CDR3 is 11 amino acids. Germline V gives CDR1 SEHNR, CDR2 FQNEAQ (reference sequence). The CDR3 region has the DNA TGTGCCAGCAGCCTGGACATTGAAGCTTCCTTT. This gives the protein CASSLDIEASF.

This clonotype was recorded once. A read error may be the cause here, since a much bigger clone is one base away. CDR3: CASSGQGRFYEQCF. DNA for the CDR3: TGTGCCAGCTCAGGACAGGGGAGGTTTTACGAGCAGTGCTTC. V is TRBV12-3 or TRBV12-4 and J is TRBJ2-7; TRBD1 matches at 9 bases. The CDR3 is made up of 14 amino acids.

The sample holds many counts of this clonotype. V usage is TRBV7-9 and J usage is TRBJ2-5; 7 bases map to TRBD2. The germline V gene encodes CDR1 SEHNR and CDR2 FQNEAQ (reference sequence). The trim removed 5 bases at V and 5 bases at J, leaving 11 bases unmatched. The length of the CDR3 is 15 residues. The CDR3 DNA is TGTGCCAGCAGCAAAGGGTCCGGGAGGCGGGAGACCCAGTACTTC. Translating gives CASSKGSGRRETQYF.

Comment on this clonotype: A much larger clone lies a single base off, so this may be a read error. The rearrangement joins TRBV20-1 to TRBJ1-2; D call uncertain. Germline assignment: CDR1 DFQATT and CDR2 SNEGSKA (reference sequence). CDR3 length: 9 residues. The DNA of the CDR3 is TGCGGTCCCGGATATGGCTACACCTTC. Amino acid sequence: CGPGYGYTF.